The 21 T cell receptor beta chains listed next were all sequenced from one sample in a study of cytomegalovirus exposure and HLA in healthy donors. This PCR relied on a set of 60 Vbeta primers and 13 Jbeta primers. Data came from immunoSEQ multiplex PCR; TCRdb stores just in-frame clones and leaves some out. Of 110,000 to 150,000 clones in the sample, 70% to 90% are singletons; the top ten hold 4% to 4.5%. The specimen sequenced was PBMCs. Receptor source: a woman aged 35 to 49 in good health and CMV-seropositive.

This clone occurred once. The chain recombines TRBV13 with TRBJ1-3; no reliable D call. CDR3 size: 15 residues. V was pared by 1 base and J by 1 base, with 8 bases between. Per the germline V gene, CDR1 is PRHDT and CDR2 is FYEKMQ (reference sequence). For the CDR3, the DNA is TGTGCCAGCAGCTTAGAACTCCTTTCTGGAAACACCATATATTTT. It is translated as CASSLELLSGNTIYF.

V usage is TRBV6-1 and J usage is TRBJ2-7, with TRBD1 as a possible D gene (6 bases). The CDR3 contains 13 residues. Germline lookup yields CDR1 MNHNS and CDR2 SASEGT. Trimming stripped 3 bases from V and 7 bases from J, with 13 bases between. DNA for the CDR3: TGTGCCAGCAGTGAGGGGGCCAGAGGGGAGCAGTACTTC. Protein: CASSEGARGEQYF.

This clone came up many times. The J gene is TRBJ1-2, the V gene TRBV10-3, with TRBD1 identical over 12 bases. V shed 7 bases, J shed 7 bases, and the junction held 10 bases outside the gene matches. The CDR3 sequence is 15 residues long. Germline CDR1 reads ENHRY; CDR2 reads SYGVKD. CDR3 sequence reads: CAINRGTGGVSGYTF. The CDR3 coding sequence is TGTGCCATCAATAGGGGGACAGGGGGCGTGAGTGGCTACACCTTC.

The rearrangement uses TRBV27 and TRBJ2-1, with D hard to call. The CDR3 is 13 residues long. Germline values: CDR1 MNHEY, CDR2 SMNVEV (reference sequence). The V end was cut by 2 bases, the J end by 7 bases, with 9 bases between. This CDR3 reads CASSLTRRNEQFF. The CDR3 nucleotides read TGTGCCAGCAGTTTAACCCGTAGAAATGAGCAGTTCTTC.

This clone occurred a few times. This chain links TRBV27 with TRBJ2-6; 7 bases are shared with TRBD1. The CDR3 runs to 16 residues. Germline CDR1 reads MNHEY; CDR2 reads SMNVEV (reference sequence). V shed 3 bases and J 2 bases; nucleotides not matched to a gene: 4. CDR3 in DNA: TGTGCCAGCAGTTTCTATCAGGGGGCTGGGGCCAACGTCCTGACTTTC. This gives the protein CASSFYQGAGANVLTF.

This sequence joins TRBV28 and TRBJ2-1; TRBD2 matches 7 bases. Germline loops: CDR1 MDHEN, CDR2 SYDVKM. There are 13 residues in the CDR3. With V trimmed by 1 base and J by 15 bases, 9 bases remained unmatched. The CDR3 DNA reads as TGTGCCAGCAGTTTATATACTAGCGAATGGTGGTTCTTC. Translation gives CASSLYTSEWWFF.

J is TRBJ2-1 and V is TRBV2; a possible D gene is TRBD2 (8 bases). V was trimmed by 10 bases and J by 6 bases, leaving 13 bases between them. This CDR3 has 12 amino acids. Germline V gene lookup returns CDR1 SNHLY and CDR2 FYNNEI. CDR3 bases: TGTGCCACGGGGGGGACAGTCAATGAGCAGTTCTTC. Encoded protein: CATGGTVNEQFF.

This chain joins TRBV2 and TRBJ2-5, with D possibly being TRBD2 (6 bases). CDR3 length equals 15 residues. V was clipped by 3 bases and J by 5 bases, with 16 bases between them. Germline-derived CDR1 and CDR2 are SNHLY and FYNNEI. The CDR3 loop is CASSDPAGRWETQYF. The DNA for the CDR3 is TGTGCCAGCAGTGACCCGGCGGGACGGTGGGAGACCCAGTACTTC.

The genes are TRBV5-4 and TRBJ2-5; 7 bases align to TRBD1. Germline loops: CDR1 SGHNT, CDR2 YYREEE (reference sequence). V trimming: 3 bases; J trimming: 2 bases; junction bases outside the gene matches: 7. The CDR3 consists of 15 residues. CDR3 DNA: TGTGCCAGCAGCTCACAGGGGCGAGGGCAAGAGACCCAGTACTTC. Its translation: CASSSQGRGQETQYF.

The chain joins TRBV5-1 to TRBJ2-7, with 9 positions matching TRBD1. Germline lookup yields CDR1 SGHRS and CDR2 YFSETQ. V was clipped by 4 bases and J by 2 bases; unmatched bases: 7. The CDR3 sequence is 15 residues long. The DNA for the CDR3 is TGCGCCAGCAGCCCAGGACAGGGGAATACCTACGAGCAGTACTTC. Its protein is CASSPGQGNTYEQYF. Looking up the rest from reference TRBV5-1 and TRBJ2-7 gives the full variable domain: KAGVTQTPRYLIKTRGQQVTLSCSPISGHRSVSWYQQTPGQGLQFLFEYFSETQRNKGNFPGRFSGRQFSNSRSEMNVSTLELGDSALYLCASSPGQGNTYEQYFGPGTRLTVT.

V is TRBV4-3 and J is TRBJ2-3, with D possibly being TRBD2 (6 bases). Germline lookup yields CDR1 LGHNA and CDR2 YSLEER. The V end lost 1 base, the J end lost 8 bases, and 10 bases lay between the germline ends. The CDR3 length is 13 residues. The CDR3 DNA is TGCGCCAGCAGCCAAGTCCCAGCGGGTACGCAGTATTTT. Translation gives CASSQVPAGTQYF.

V is TRBV9 and J is TRBJ1-2; the D gene is possibly TRBD1 (5 bases). Trimming pared 3 bases from V and 2 bases from J, leaving 14 bases between. This CDR3 spans 15 amino acids. The germline V gene has CDR1 SGDLS and CDR2 YYNGEE. The CDR3 bases are TGTGCCAGCAGCGGTGCCGGGGGAGGGAACTATGGCTACACCTTC. Protein product: CASSGAGGGNYGYTF. The full variable domain, rest sourced from reference TRBV9 and TRBJ1-2, is DSGVTQTPKHLITATGQRVTLRCSPRSGDLSVYWYQQSLDQGLQFLIQYYNGEERAKGNILERFSAQQFPDLHSELNLSSLELGDSALYFCASSGAGGGNYGYTFGSGTRLTVV.

The chain couples TRBV6-5 to TRBJ1-2; 7 nucleotides align to TRBD1. Trimming cost V 2 bases and J 7 bases; bases outside gene matches: 7. CDR1 is MNHEY, CDR2 SVGAGI, per germline. The CDR3 runs 14 residues. Here the CDR3 reads CASSYPGEGAGYTF. The CDR3 bases are TGTGCCAGCAGTTACCCTGGAGAGGGGGCTGGCTACACCTTC.

The chain uses TRBV7-3 and TRBJ2-2, with 12 bases aligning to TRBD2. V was clipped by 5 bases and J by 4 bases; unmatched bases: 17. The length of the CDR3 is 20 residues. CDR1 is SGHTA, CDR2 FQGTGA, per germline. The CDR3 is CASSEFPGLAGATSTGELFF. CDR3 bases: TGTGCCAGCAGCGAATTCCCGGGACTAGCGGGTGCAACGAGCACCGGGGAGCTGTTTTTT. The full variable domain, completed using reference TRBV7-3 and TRBJ2-2, is GAGVSQTPSNKVTEKGKYVELRCDPISGHTALYWYRQSLGQGPEFLIYFQGTGAADDSGLPNDRFFAVRPEGSVSTLKIQRTERGDSAVYLCASSEFPGLAGATSTGELFFGEGSRLTVL.

The J gene is TRBJ1-1, the V gene TRBV19; D is possibly TRBD1 (6 bases). V shed 3 bases and J shed 9 bases, with 23 bases lying between them. In germline, CDR1 is LNHDA, CDR2 SQIVND (reference sequence). This CDR3 is built from 16 residues. This chain's CDR3 is CASSITLRAGVPQAFF. CDR3 DNA: TGTGCCAGTAGTATTACCCTAAGGGCAGGGGTTCCTCAAGCTTTCTTT.

The chain has TRBV6-1 and TRBJ1-5; no clear D gene. CDR1 is MNHNS and CDR2 is SASEGT in the germline V gene. The CDR3 covers 12 residues. Trimming removed 10 bases from V and 0 bases from J, with 7 bases in between. This chain's CDR3 is CATQDSNQPQHF. In DNA, the CDR3 is TGTGCCACCCAGGATAGCAATCAGCCCCAGCATTTT.

This rearrangement joins TRBV15 to TRBJ2-2; TRBD2 is a possible D gene (7 bases). The germline gives CDR1 LNHNV, CDR2 YYDKDF (reference sequence). The V gene lost 4 bases and the J gene lost 7 bases, with 16 bases spanning the gap. The CDR3 has 15 residues. The CDR3 region is CATSKRSGGIGELFF. For the CDR3, the DNA is TGTGCCACCAGCAAGAGATCGGGGGGCATCGGGGAGCTGTTTTTT.

The rearrangement joins TRBV28 to TRBJ2-7, with a weak D call TRBD1 (6 bases). Trimming removed 3 bases from V and 2 bases from J, with 14 bases in between. The CDR3 spans 15 residues. Germline CDR1 is MDHEN and CDR2 is SYDVKM. The CDR3 sequence: CASSFWGTPAYEQYF. Written as DNA, the CDR3 is TGTGCCAGCAGTTTCTGGGGGACACCGGCCTACGAGCAGTACTTC.

The chain is built from TRBV6-1 and TRBJ1-1; D is ambiguous. The CDR3 is made up of 15 amino acids. Deletions cut 2 bases from V and 0 bases from J, with 10 bases between. Germline assignment: CDR1 MNHNS and CDR2 SASEGT. Here the CDR3 reads CASSERAGMNTEAFF. The CDR3 DNA is TGTGCCAGCAGTGAACGAGCAGGCATGAACACTGAAGCTTTCTTT.

The V and J genes are TRBV11-2 and TRBJ1-2, with 7 bases aligning to TRBD1. Per the germline V gene, CDR1 is SGHAT and CDR2 is FQNNGV. The junction had 13 bases not matched to a gene; V was cut back by 5 bases and J by 4 bases. CDR3 length equals 16 residues. The CDR3 DNA is TGTGCCAGCAGCATCCAGGACAGGAGCCTTATCTATGGCTACACCTTC. Its protein is CASSIQDRSLIYGYTF.

The V gene is TRBV5-6, the J gene TRBJ2-1; tentative D call: TRBD2 (6 bases). There are 15 residues in the CDR3. Germline V gives CDR1 SGHDT, CDR2 YYEEEE. V gave up 4 bases and J gave up 6 bases, with 17 bases separating them. DNA for the CDR3: TGTGCCAGCAGCCCGACACTAGCTTATGCCAATGAGCAGTTCTTC. It encodes CASSPTLAYANEQFF.